The present T cell receptor (beta chain) was sequenced within a study of blood T cells in healthy people across ages. Using a J-beta primer mix together with a sample-barcoded 5' primer, a second PCR was run for roughly 6 to 12 cycles. TCRdb reanalysed the 5' RACE reads using MiXCR and keeps one entry per CDR3 protein. The data show approximately 810,000 distinct CDR3 sequences, about 36% seen once. V shed 5 bases and J shed 1 base, with 11 bases lying between them. Germline CDR1 is MNHNY and CDR2 is SVGAGI (reference sequence). The CDR3 extends over 14 amino acids. In regard to this clonotype: This may be a read error, as it is one base from a much larger clone.

The source is a man aged 18 to 29 in good health. The rearrangement joins TRBV6-6 to TRBJ2-5; D is ambiguous. The sequencing sample was made of blood. CDR3 amino acids: CASSDISSQETQYF. The CDR3 region has the DNA TGTGCCAGCAGTGACATTTCCAGCCAAGAGACCCAGTACTTC.